The 25 T cell receptor beta chains in this list originate from one sample, sequenced in a study of cytomegalovirus exposure and HLA in healthy donors. Researchers ran the PCR with 60 Vbeta and 13 Jbeta primers. Sequencing was performed with immunoSEQ multiplex PCR; in TCRdb, only in-frame clones are kept and a portion is missing. Found here are nearly 200,000 clones, roughly 77% of them singletons; the top ten hold about 0.36%. Sequencing used PBMCs. These receptors were obtained from a male donor in good health and CMV-seropositive.

This chain links TRBV6-4 with TRBJ2-3; 10 bases match TRBD2. Germline CDR1 is MRHNA and CDR2 is SNTAGT. The CDR3 loop spans 16 amino acids. With 2 bases clipped from V and 5 bases from J, the junction kept 7 bases outside the gene matches. This CDR3 is CASSDTPAGGQDTQYF. The CDR3 coding sequence is TGTGCCAGCAGTGACACCCCAGCGGGGGGGCAAGATACGCAGTATTTT.

This clone has a handful of counts. One end of the junction does not line up with germline, which may come from a read error. V usage is TRBV2 and J usage is TRBJ2-5; TRBD1 agrees at 8 bases. In germline, CDR1 is SNHLY, CDR2 FYNNEI. The CDR3 spans 13 residues. In nucleotides, the CDR3 is TGTGCCAGCAGTGGAGGGGGCAGGGGGCTCTCGGACTTC. It specifies CASSGGGRGLSDF.

This clone was recorded once. The chain has TRBV5-1 and TRBJ2-3; tentative D call: TRBD1 (5 bases). The CDR3 spans 15 residues. CDR1 is SGHRS and CDR2 is YFSETQ in the germline V gene. V was clipped by 0 bases and J by 2 bases, with 10 bases between them. CDR3 nucleotide sequence: TGCGCCAGCAGCTTGGTAGGGGTCGCCACAGATACGCAGTATTTT. Translating gives CASSLVGVATDTQYF.

The gene calls are TRBV30 and TRBJ1-3; tentative D call: TRBD1 (6 bases). V was shortened by 8 bases and J by 0 bases, with 11 bases between the two germline ends. The CDR3 has 13 amino acids. CDR1 GTSNPN and CDR2 SVGIG come from the germline V gene (reference sequence). The CDR3 nucleotides are TGTGCCCTTCAGACAGGCTCTGGAAACACCATATATTTT. This codes for CALQTGSGNTIYF.

This CDR3 is CASSSGQGINYGYTF. Written as DNA, the CDR3 is TGTGCCAGCAGTTCCGGACAAGGGATTAACTATGGCTACACCTTC. The rearrangement links TRBV28 to TRBJ1-2; maybe TRBD1 (5 bases). The germline V and J ends were trimmed by 4 bases and 1 base, with 13 bases remaining between them. Germline V gives CDR1 MDHEN, CDR2 SYDVKM. The CDR3 is made up of 15 amino acids.

Only one count was recorded for this clone. The CDR3 region has the DNA TGTGCCAGCAGTCAGGGACAGACGCCCTACGAGCAGTACTTC. Translated, it gives CASSQGQTPYEQYF. The gene calls are TRBV6-5 and TRBJ2-5; 7 bases match TRBD1. The better agreement between TRBJ2-7 and the DNA end casts doubt on the J call. This CDR3 comprises 14 residues. Germline V gives CDR1 MNHEY, CDR2 SVGAGI.

The chain carries TRBV19 and TRBJ2-2, with 9 bases fitting TRBD2. The CDR3 has 16 residues. Germline CDR1 and CDR2: LNHDA and SQIVND (reference sequence). The V and J ends lost 3 bases and 2 bases, in that order; junction bases with no gene match: 4. The CDR3 DNA reads TGTGCCAGTAGTATCCTAGCGGGGAGCAACACCGGGGAGCTGTTTTTT. As protein: CASSILAGSNTGELFF.

The gene calls are TRBV19 and TRBJ1-6; 10 positions match TRBD1. Looked up from germline, CDR1 is LNHDA and CDR2 is SQIVND (reference sequence). J was trimmed by 10 bases and V by 3 bases; bases with no gene match: 6. This CDR3 region has 15 residues. The DNA of the CDR3 is TGTGCCAGTAGTATTTGGGACAGGGGTTACTCACCCCTCCACTTT. This gives the protein CASSIWDRGYSPLHF. Drawing the rest from reference TRBV19 and TRBJ1-6, the complete variable domain is DGGITQSPKYLFRKEGQNVTLSCEQNLNHDAMYWYRQDPGQGLRLIYYSQIVNDFQKGDIAEGYSVSREKKESFPLTVTSAQKNPTAFYLCASSIWDRGYSPLHFGNGTRLTVT.

This chain joins TRBV18 and TRBJ1-1, with D possibly TRBD1 on 5 matching bases. CDR1 and CDR2 from the germline V gene are KGHSH and LQKENI. With 4 bases removed from V and 3 bases from J, the gap between germline ends came to 12 bases. CDR3 length: 14 residues. Here the CDR3 DNA reads TGTGCCAGCTCACTCAAAGGGGCCGACACTGAAGCTTTCTTT. It specifies CASSLKGADTEAFF.

This clone was seen more than once but under ten times. The V and J genes are TRBV7-3 and TRBJ1-2, with 8 nucleotides matching TRBD1. The CDR3 has 15 residues. Germline V CDR1 and CDR2: SGHTA, FQGTGA. With V trimmed by 4 bases and J by 4 bases, 8 bases remained unmatched. The CDR3 DNA follows: TGTGCCAGCAGCTGGGACGGGACAGGAGGCTATGGCTACACCTTC. Translation gives CASSWDGTGGYGYTF. The full variable domain, its missing parts supplied by reference TRBV7-3 and TRBJ1-2, is GAGVSQTPSNKVTEKGKYVELRCDPISGHTALYWYRQSLGQGPEFLIYFQGTGAADDSGLPNDRFFAVRPEGSVSTLKIQRTERGDSAVYLCASSWDGTGGYGYTFGSGTRLTVV.

This clone was detected once. The CDR3 region has the DNA TGTGCCAGCAGCTTGGGATCTTCGAGGGTTACCGGGGAGCTGTTTTTT. Translation gives CASSLGSSRVTGELFF. The rearrangement uses TRBV5-5 and TRBJ2-2; weak D call: TRBD2 (5 bases). The V gene's germline CDR1 is SGHKS and CDR2 YYEKEE (reference sequence). Trimming stripped 0 bases from V and 5 bases from J, with 14 bases between. CDR3 length: 16 residues. The full variable domain, in which reference TRBV5-5 and TRBJ2-2 provide the parts outside the CDR3, is DAGVTQSPTHLIKTRGQQVTLRCSPISGHKSVSWYQQVLGQGPQFIFQYYEKEERGRGNFPDRFSARQFPNYSSELNVNALLLGDSALYLCASSLGSSRVTGELFFGEGSRLTVL.

The rearrangement links TRBV5-1 to TRBJ1-4, with D perhaps TRBD1 (6 bases). The CDR3 covers 15 residues. Germline-derived CDR1 and CDR2 are SGHRS and YFSETQ. Trimming took 3 bases from V and 5 from J, leaving 14 bases between them. The CDR3 loop reads CASSSGGQGNEKLFF. Written as DNA, the CDR3 is TGCGCCAGCAGCTCTGGCGGGCAGGGGAATGAAAAACTGTTTTTT.

This sequence joins TRBV11-3 and TRBJ2-7, with D maybe TRBD2 (6 bases). Deletions cut 2 bases from V and 3 bases from J, with 8 bases between. This CDR3 has 13 amino acids. Germline V gene sequence: CDR1 SGHNT, CDR2 YENEEA. The CDR3 protein is CASSLFGGYEQYF. The CDR3 DNA reads TGTGCCAGCAGCTTATTCGGGGGCTACGAGCAGTACTTC.

The V and J genes are TRBV11-3 and TRBJ2-1; D might be TRBD2 (5 bases). Deletions cut 0 bases from V and 4 bases from J, with 16 bases between. This CDR3 contains 17 residues. Germline CDR1 is SGHNT and CDR2 is YENEEA. The CDR3 DNA follows: TGTGCCAGCAGCTTAGATTTCGGTTTCGGGAAATACAATGAGCAGTTCTTC. Encoded protein: CASSLDFGFGKYNEQFF.

The genes are TRBV29-1 and TRBJ2-5, with 8 positions matching TRBD1. The CDR3 has 16 residues. Losses at the gene ends were 1 base for V and 3 bases for J; bases not matched to a gene: 10. Germline V CDR1 and CDR2: SQVTM, ANQGSEA. The CDR3 DNA is TGCAGCGTTGAAGGGGGGAAGGACAGGGTAAAAGAGACCCAGTACTTC. Protein product: CSVEGGKDRVKETQYF.

The genes are TRBV5-6 and TRBJ2-1, with a tentative D call TRBD1 (6 bases). The ends were cut back, 1 base at V and 8 bases at J, with 10 bases in the middle. Germline CDR1 SGHDT, CDR2 YYEEEE. The CDR3 is 13 amino acids. CDR3 region: CASSLYRVDEQFF. The CDR3 coding sequence is TGTGCCAGCAGCTTGTACAGGGTCGATGAGCAGTTCTTC.

The J gene is TRBJ2-1, the V gene TRBV27; TRBD2 agrees at 11 bases. The CDR3 is made up of 15 amino acids. Germline CDR1 is MNHEY and CDR2 is SMNVEV (reference sequence). J gave up 5 bases and V 2 bases, and 2 bases lay outside the gene matches. CDR3 nucleotide sequence: TGTGCCAGCAGTTTACGGGGACTAGCGGACAATGAGCAGTTCTTC. It specifies CASSLRGLADNEQFF.

V usage is TRBV5-1 and J usage is TRBJ1-2; 9 nucleotides align to TRBD1. Looked up from germline, CDR1 is SGHRS and CDR2 is YFSETQ. The CDR3 covers 14 residues. The ends lost 4 bases at V and 6 bases at J; junction bases unmatched: 7. CDR3 residues: CASSTGQGSDGYTF. CDR3 nucleotides: TGCGCCAGCAGCACGGGACAGGGATCCGATGGCTACACCTTC. The whole variable domain, filled in from reference TRBV5-1 and TRBJ1-2, reads KAGVTQTPRYLIKTRGQQVTLSCSPISGHRSVSWYQQTPGQGLQFLFEYFSETQRNKGNFPGRFSGRQFSNSRSEMNVSTLELGDSALYLCASSTGQGSDGYTFGSGTRLTVV.

The genes are TRBV2 and TRBJ1-2; tentatively, D is TRBD1 (5 bases). The V and J ends lost 3 bases and 4 bases respectively, with 9 bases between them. This CDR3 is 13 amino acids long. Germline V gene data show CDR1 as SNHLY and CDR2 as FYNNEI. The CDR3 sequence is CASSEGLGYGYTF. The CDR3 nucleotides are TGTGCCAGCAGTGAGGGGCTCGGCTATGGCTACACCTTC. Filled out from reference TRBV2 and TRBJ1-2, the complete variable domain reads EPEVTQTPSHQVTQMGQEVILRCVPISNHLYFYWYRQILGQKVEFLVSFYNNEISEKSEIFDDQFSVERPDGSNFTLKIRSTKLEDSAMYFCASSEGLGYGYTFGSGTRLTVV.

This clone was seen more than once but under ten times. The chain recombines TRBV11-3 with TRBJ1-2; 9 bases are shared with TRBD1. This CDR3 comprises 13 residues. Germline V gene data show CDR1 as SGHNT and CDR2 as YENEEA. Losses at the gene ends were 4 bases for V and 8 bases for J; bases not matched to a gene: 5. The CDR3 spells CASSSGTGSGYTF. CDR3 in DNA: TGTGCCAGCAGCTCCGGGACAGGGAGCGGCTACACCTTC.

This clone was recorded only once. The chain uses TRBV7-3 and TRBJ2-5, with 9 bases matching TRBD2. V shed 1 base and J 3 bases; nucleotides not matched to a gene: 3. This CDR3 has 15 residues. CDR1 and CDR2 from the germline V gene are SGHTA and FQGTGA. CDR3 bases: TGTGCCAGCAGCTTAATGGCGGGGGGGGAAGAGACCCAGTACTTC. Residues: CASSLMAGGEETQYF. The full variable domain, completed using reference TRBV7-3 and TRBJ2-5, is GAGVSQTPSNKVTEKGKYVELRCDPISGHTALYWYRQSLGQGPEFLIYFQGTGAADDSGLPNDRFFAVRPEGSVSTLKIQRTERGDSAVYLCASSLMAGGEETQYFGPGTRLLVL.

This rearrangement joins TRBV27 to TRBJ2-7; a possible D gene is TRBD2 (5 bases). V lost 8 bases to trimming and J lost 4 bases, with 9 bases between them. CDR3 length: 11 residues. Germline V CDR1 and CDR2: MNHEY, SMNVEV (reference sequence). This CDR3 reads CASRGGYEQYF. CDR3 nucleotide sequence: TGTGCCAGCCGGGGTGGGTACGAGCAGTACTTC.

J is TRBJ2-1 and V is TRBV7-8; a possible D gene is TRBD1 (8 bases). V lost 5 bases, J lost 5 bases, and 28 bases lay in between. CDR3 length: 19 amino acids. CDR1 and CDR2 (germline): SGHVS, FQNEAQ. The CDR3 DNA sequence: TGTGCCAGCAGCCAAACGCTCAGGGGGCCGAGCGGGACGAACAATGAGCAGTTCTTC. This gives the protein CASSQTLRGPSGTNNEQFF. Combining the CDR3 with reference TRBV7-8 and TRBJ2-1 gives the whole variable domain GAGVSQSPRYKVAKRGQDVALRCDPISGHVSLFWYQQALGQGPEFLTYFQNEAQLDKSGLPSDRFFAERPEGSVSTLKIQRTQQEDSAVYLCASSQTLRGPSGTNNEQFFGPGTRLTVL.

The chain carries TRBV29-1 and TRBJ2-3; D perhaps matches TRBD1 (7 bases). The V and J ends lost 4 bases and 2 bases respectively, with 13 bases between them. The CDR3 spans 14 residues. CDR1 is SQVTM and CDR2 is ANQGSEA in the germline V gene. CDR3 nucleotide sequence: TGCAGCGTTGGGCGGGGACAGACCACAGATACGCAGTATTTT. Its protein product is CSVGRGQTTDTQYF.

The chain links TRBV5-1 to TRBJ1-4; D may be TRBD1 (6 bases). The V gene lost 3 bases and the J gene lost 1 base, with 10 bases spanning the gap. The V gene's germline CDR1 is SGHRS and CDR2 YFSETQ. The length of the CDR3 is 15 residues. CDR3 protein: CASSSATGTNEKLFF. CDR3 bases: TGCGCCAGCAGCTCGGCGACAGGAACTAATGAAAAACTGTTTTTT.